This is a list of T cell receptor beta chains from one sample in a study of T-cell memory formation after mild COVID-19. MiXCR, applied by TCRdb to the 5' RACE reads, yields one record per CDR3 protein. The sample carries more than 80,000 distinct CDR3 sequences, more than 15% recorded once. The sequencing sample was made of PBMCs or a T cell subset sorted from them (not recorded which). These receptors were obtained from an adult woman who had mild COVID-19 (a few samples of this study predate the infection). Cell type and time point are not known. CDR3s include the opening cysteine and the closing phenylalanine or tryptophan. D genes are given only for firm matches.

V	D	J	CDR3
TRBV15	TRBD2	TRBJ2-3	CATSRAGAADTQYF
TRBV5-1	NA	TRBJ1-2	CASSGATTVYGYTF
TRBV5-1	TRBD1	TRBJ2-7	CASSSGTGVSYEQYF
TRBV24-1	TRBD1	TRBJ2-1	CATSDYYRGRAYNEQFF
TRBV30	NA	TRBJ2-1	CAWRVDPGYNEQFF
TRBV7-9	NA	TRBJ2-7	CASSAPGTTYEQYF
TRBV7-6	NA	TRBJ2-1	CASSPSVMGVSYNEQFF
TRBV2	NA	TRBJ1-2	CASSEAPMVGSYGYTF
TRBV4-1	TRBD1	TRBJ2-7	CASSQGDRDHEQYF
TRBV5-1	NA	TRBJ2-3	CASSSSTDTQYF
TRBV29-1	NA	TRBJ2-1	CSVLQGSSYNEQFF
TRBV5-1	TRBD1	TRBJ1-6	CASSSGTGDYNSPLHF
TRBV7-9	NA	TRBJ1-1	CASSIRNTEAFF
TRBV7-9	NA	TRBJ2-1	CASSGPWRNYNEQFF
TRBV7-9	NA	TRBJ2-1	CASSSAGGGYAYNEQFF
TRBV19	NA	TRBJ2-7	CASSFGRSYEQYF
TRBV12-3/TRBV12-4	NA	TRBJ2-5	CASTTMAGETQYF
TRBV7-9	NA	TRBJ1-4	CASSPDARNEKLFF
TRBV4-1	NA	TRBJ2-2	CASSSPQAGELFF
TRBV4-2	NA	TRBJ2-1	CASSHPQFF
TRBV4-3	NA	TRBJ1-1	CASSQGSEAFF
TRBV19	NA	TRBJ2-1	CASSMGGAVEQFF